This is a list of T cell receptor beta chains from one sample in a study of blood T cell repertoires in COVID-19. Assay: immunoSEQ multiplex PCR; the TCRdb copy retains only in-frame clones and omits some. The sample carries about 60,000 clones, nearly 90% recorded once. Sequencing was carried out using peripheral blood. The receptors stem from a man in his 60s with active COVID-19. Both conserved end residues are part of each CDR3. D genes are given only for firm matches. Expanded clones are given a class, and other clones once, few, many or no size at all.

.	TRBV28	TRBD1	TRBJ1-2	TGTGCCAGCAGTCAAGTGGGACAGGGAGGAGAAGGCTACACCTTC	CASSQVGQGGEGYTF
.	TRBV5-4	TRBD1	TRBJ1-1	TGTGCCAGCAGCCCCCCCGGGACAGGATACACTGAAGCTTTCTTT	CASSPPGTGYTEAFF
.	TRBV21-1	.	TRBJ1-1	TGTGCCAGCAGCAAAGCCTGGGGACAGGGTGTCACTGAAGCTTTCTTT	CASSKAWGQGVTEAFF
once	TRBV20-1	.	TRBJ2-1	TGCAGTGCTAGTTCGCAGCGGAACAATGAGCAGTTCTTC	CSASSQRNNEQFF
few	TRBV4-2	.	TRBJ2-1	TGTGCCAGCAGCCAAGAGGAAGCGGACCTCTACAATGAGCAGTTCTTC	CASSQEEADLYNEQFF
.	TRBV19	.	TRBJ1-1	TGTGCCAGTAGTGAGCAGGGGCGGAACACTGAAGCTTTCTTT	CASSEQGRNTEAFF
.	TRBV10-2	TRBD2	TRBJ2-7	TGCGTCAGCATCGGGACTAGCGGAGGTAGACACTACGAGCAGTACTTC	CVSIGTSGGRHYEQYF
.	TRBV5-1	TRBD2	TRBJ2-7	TGCGCCCGCAGCCGGGGGGGGACGGACCCCTACGAGCAGTACTTC	CARSRGGTDPYEQYF
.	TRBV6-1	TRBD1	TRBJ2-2	TGTGCCAGCAGTGAAGCGACGCGACCAACAGGGGGTCGTTGGCGAAACACCGGGGAGCTGTTTTTT	CASSEATRPTGGRWRNTGELFF
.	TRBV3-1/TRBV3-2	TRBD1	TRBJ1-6	TGTGCCAGCAGCCAACCCGGGACAGTTCGTGTCGATTCACCCCTCCACTTT	CASSQPGTVRVDSPLHF
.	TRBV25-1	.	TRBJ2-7	TGTGCCAGCAGTGAATCAACCTACGAGCAGTACTTC	CASSESTYEQYF
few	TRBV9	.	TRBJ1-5	TGTGCCAGCAGCGTTTCCCCCTCGGGGCAGCCCCAGCATTTT	CASSVSPSGQPQHF
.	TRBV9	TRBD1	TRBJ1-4	TGTGCCAGCAGCGTAGACGGACAGGGGCCCTTAGGCGAAAAACTGTTTTTT	CASSVDGQGPLGEKLFF
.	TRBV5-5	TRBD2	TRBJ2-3	TGTGCCAGCAGATTAAGCGGGGGACGAGATACGCAGTATTTT	CASRLSGGRDTQYF
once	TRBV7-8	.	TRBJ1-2	TGTGCCAGCAGCTTAGCGAAGACAGGTGTATTCTATGGCTACACCTTC	CASSLAKTGVFYGYTF
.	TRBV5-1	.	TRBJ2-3	TGCGCCAGCAGCCGGGACATCCTTGGGGAAGATACGCAGTATTTT	CASSRDILGEDTQYF
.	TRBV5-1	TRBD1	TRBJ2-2	TGCGCCAGCAGCGAGGGACAGAGGACCGGGGAGCTGTTTTTT	CASSEGQRTGELFF
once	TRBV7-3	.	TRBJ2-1	TGTGCCAGCAGCTTAACGTTGGGGGGAGAGAAGTTCTTC	CASSLTLGGEKFF
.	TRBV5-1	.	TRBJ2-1	TGCGCCAGCGCCCCCGGACAGAATAACAATGAGCAGTTCTTC	CASAPGQNNNEQFF
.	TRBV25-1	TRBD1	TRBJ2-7	TGTGCCAGTGCCTGGGACAGGGGTTCCTACGAGCAGTACTTC	CASAWDRGSYEQYF
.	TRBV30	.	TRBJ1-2	TGTGCCTGGAGTGTCGTTTCTGGGGGGGGCTACACCTTC	CAWSVVSGGGYTF
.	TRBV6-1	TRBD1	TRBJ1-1	TGTGCCAGCAGGGAACTTAAGGACAGGGAAGGCACTGAAGCTTTCTTT	CASRELKDREGTEAFF
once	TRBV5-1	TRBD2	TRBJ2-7	TGCGCCAGCAGCTTGGGCGGGGGGGGACAGCTCTACGAGCAGTACTTC	CASSLGGGGQLYEQYF
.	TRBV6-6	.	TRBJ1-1	TGTGCCAGTAAGGCCGGGGGATCGGGGAACACTGAAGCTTTCTTT	CASKAGGSGNTEAFF
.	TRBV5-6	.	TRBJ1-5	TGTGCCAGCAGCCCCAAGACAGACCCTTATCAGCCCCAGCATTTT	CASSPKTDPYQPQHF
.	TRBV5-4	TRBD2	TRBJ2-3	TGTGCCAGCAGCTTGAGACTAGCGGGGCCCACAGATACGCAGTATTTT	CASSLRLAGPTDTQYF
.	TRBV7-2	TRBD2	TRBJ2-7	TGTGCCAGCAGCTTAGATAGCGGGAGGCGGGAGCAGTACTTC	CASSLDSGRREQYF
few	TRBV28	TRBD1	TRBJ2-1	TGTGCCAGCAGTTGGGACAGCCTCTACAATGAGCAGTTCTTC	CASSWDSLYNEQFF
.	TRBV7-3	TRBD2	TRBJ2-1	TGTGCCAGCAGCGGGGGACTAGATTTGTTCTTC	CASSGGLDLFF
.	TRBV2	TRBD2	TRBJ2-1	TGTGCCAGCAGTGTCCCTAGCGGGAGGCTCAATGAGCAGTTCTTC	CASSVPSGRLNEQFF
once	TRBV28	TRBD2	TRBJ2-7	TGTGCCAGCAGTTCCTGGCGGGAGGAACCCTACGAGCAGTACTTC	CASSSWREEPYEQYF